Listed here are 24 T cell receptor beta chains from one sample, sequenced in a study of tumor-infiltrating lymphocytes in localized non-small cell lung cancer. Assay: immunoSEQ multiplex PCR; the TCRdb copy retains only in-frame clones and omits some. The sample has around 16,000 clones, 73% seen once. The sequencing sample was made of lung tumor tissue. The receptors were gathered from a human donor with non-small cell lung cancer.

This rearrangement joins TRBV6-6 to TRBJ2-7; D is uncertain. V lost 5 bases and J lost 1, with 3 bases in between. In germline, CDR1 is MNHNY, CDR2 SVGAGI (reference sequence). The CDR3 sequence is 11 residues long. The CDR3 sequence is CASSQSYEQYF. In DNA, the CDR3 is TGTGCCAGCAGTCAGTCCTACGAGCAGTACTTC.

This clone was observed a handful of times. J is TRBJ2-5 and V is TRBV5-4; no reliable D call. Per germline, CDR1 SGHNT and CDR2 YYREEE (reference sequence). The CDR3 sequence is 14 residues long. Trimming shortened V by 2 bases and J by 2 bases, and 10 bases separated the two germline ends. The CDR3 bases are TGTGCCAGCAGCTTCGGCGCTGGGCAAGAGACCCAGTACTTC. It is translated as CASSFGAGQETQYF. Complete variable domain (other parts from reference TRBV5-4 and TRBJ2-5): ETGVTQSPTHLIKTRGQQVTLRCSSQSGHNTVSWYQQALGQGPQFIFQYYREEENGRGNFPPRFSGLQFPNYSSELNVNALELDDSALYLCASSFGAGQETQYFGPGTRLLVL.

This clone was observed a handful of times. The genes are TRBV14 and TRBJ1-1; D is perhaps TRBD1 (6 bases). The V and J ends lost 0 bases and 3 bases respectively, with 11 bases between them. The germline gives CDR1 SGHDN, CDR2 FVKESK. This CDR3 has 15 amino acids. Written as DNA, the CDR3 is TGTGCCAGCAGCCAAGATGCGACAGGATACACTGAAGCTTTCTTT. Its translation is CASSQDATGYTEAFF.

The chain links TRBV2 to TRBJ2-5; 7 bases match TRBD1. The trim removed 7 bases at V and 3 bases at J, leaving 2 bases unmatched. The CDR3 covers 12 residues. Germline-derived CDR1 and CDR2 are SNHLY and FYNNEI. CDR3 nucleotides: TGTGCCAGCACCGGGACAGAAGAGACCCAGTACTTC. Translated: CASTGTEETQYF. Full variable domain (rest looked up from reference TRBV2 and TRBJ2-5): EPEVTQTPSHQVTQMGQEVILRCVPISNHLYFYWYRQILGQKVEFLVSFYNNEISEKSEIFDDQFSVERPDGSNFTLKIRSTKLEDSAMYFCASTGTEETQYFGPGTRLLVL.

The chain recombines TRBV2 with TRBJ1-5, with D possibly TRBD1 on 6 matching bases. There are 16 residues in the CDR3. V was pared by 7 bases and J by 0 bases, with 16 bases between. CDR1 and CDR2 from the germline V gene are SNHLY and FYNNEI. The CDR3 loop reads CASTTQGRGSNQPQHF. In DNA, the CDR3 is TGTGCCAGCACCACACAGGGTAGGGGTAGCAATCAGCCCCAGCATTTT.

The chain employs TRBV6-1 and TRBJ2-7; D remains ambiguous. The germline CDR1 and CDR2 sequences are MNHNS and SASEGT. V was pared by 7 bases and J by 5 bases, with 15 bases between. The CDR3 sequence is 13 residues long. The CDR3 DNA reads as TGTGCCAGCATGAGAGACCTAGTCGACGAGCAGTACTTC. Translating gives CASMRDLVDEQYF.

The rearrangement joins TRBV28 to TRBJ2-7; D is perhaps TRBD1 (6 bases). The CDR3 is 15 residues long. The V end lost 5 bases, the J end lost 5 bases, and 19 bases lay between the germline ends. The germline V gene has CDR1 MDHEN and CDR2 SYDVKM. The CDR3 nucleotides are TGTGCCAGCAGTCAGTCGAGGGGGATGGCCCACGAGCAGTACTTC. Translation gives CASSQSRGMAHEQYF. Looking up the rest from reference TRBV28 and TRBJ2-7 gives the full variable domain: DVKVTQSSRYLVKRTGEKVFLECVQDMDHENMFWYRQDPGLGLRLIYFSYDVKMKEKGDIPEGYSVSREKKERFSLILESASTNQTSMYLCASSQSRGMAHEQYFGPGTRLTVT.

This clone was seen only a few times. CDR3 loop: CASSPRGGANTGELFF. CDR3 in DNA: TGCGCCAGCAGCCCGCGGGGGGGCGCGAACACCGGGGAGCTGTTTTTT. V usage is TRBV4-1 and J usage is TRBJ2-2; 9 bases are shared with TRBD2. CDR1 MGHRA and CDR2 YSYEKL come from the germline V gene. The CDR3 totals 16 residues. Unmatched junction bases numbered 3, after V lost 4 bases and J lost 0 bases.

The genes are TRBV4-1 and TRBJ2-3, with 9 bases aligning to TRBD1. Germline CDR1 reads MGHRA; CDR2 reads YSYEKL. The CDR3 has 15 residues. The trim removed 1 base at V and 4 bases at J, leaving 3 bases unmatched. This chain's CDR3 is CASSQGTGVPDTQYF. For the CDR3, the DNA is TGCGCCAGCAGCCAAGGGACAGGGGTCCCAGATACGCAGTATTTT.

A word on this clone: Additional DNA sequences in this sample encode the identical CDR3. The chain combines TRBV27 with TRBJ2-7; D gene ambiguous. The CDR3 runs to 13 residues. CDR1 and CDR2 (germline): MNHEY, SMNVEV (reference sequence). Trimming stripped 4 bases from V and 0 bases from J, with 7 bases between. The CDR3 here is CASSSLNSYEQYF. CDR3 in DNA: TGTGCCAGCAGTTCTTTAAACTCCTACGAGCAGTACTTC.

The chain employs TRBV27 and TRBJ1-2, with a possible D match to TRBD1 (5 bases). From germline, CDR1 is MNHEY and CDR2 SMNVEV (reference sequence). CDR3 size: 16 residues. V lost 6 bases and J 2 bases, leaving 19 bases between the germline ends. This CDR3 reads CASRNKSWGANYGYTF. CDR3 coding DNA: TGTGCCAGCAGGAATAAGTCCTGGGGCGCAAACTATGGCTACACCTTC.

V gene TRBV19 combines with J gene TRBJ2-1; D is undetermined. V lost 5 bases and J 3 bases, leaving 20 bases between the germline ends. The CDR3 runs to 17 residues. Germline V gives CDR1 LNHDA, CDR2 SQIVND (reference sequence). CDR3 bases: TGTGCCAGTAGTTCAAAAAAACAGACCCCCCTCTACAATGAGCAGTTCTTC. Encoded protein: CASSSKKQTPLYNEQFF.

The genes are TRBV5-1 and TRBJ1-4; D is undetermined. The CDR3 length is 13 residues. Germline V gene data show CDR1 as SGHRS and CDR2 as YFSETQ. V dropped 2 bases and J dropped 10 bases, with 12 bases sitting between them. For the CDR3, the DNA is TGCGCCAGCAGCTTAACACTTTTCGGAAAACTGTTTTTT. Its translation: CASSLTLFGKLFF.

This clone was seen a handful of times. This chain uses TRBV6-1 with TRBJ2-1; the D is unclear. This CDR3 is built from 12 residues. Trimming left V 3 bases short and J 12 bases short, with 12 bases between. The germline CDR1 and CDR2 sequences are MNHNS and SASEGT. The chain's CDR3 is CASSDSRLGQFF. The DNA for the CDR3 is TGTGCCAGCAGTGATTCGCGTTTAGGGCAGTTCTTC.

This sequence joins TRBV19 and TRBJ2-2; TRBD2 might be the D (6 bases). Trimming took off 10 bases at V and 3 bases at J, with 15 bases between the two ends. Germline CDR1 reads LNHDA; CDR2 reads SQIVND (reference sequence). This CDR3 region has 14 residues. DNA for the CDR3: TGTGCCACCAGACTAGTCCAGCACACCGGGGAGCTGTTTTTT. Protein product: CATRLVQHTGELFF.

The chain recombines TRBV5-4 with TRBJ1-1; no definite D call. The CDR3 has 14 amino acids. The germline V and J ends were trimmed by 6 bases and 3 bases, with 15 bases remaining between them. Germline V lookup: CDR1 SGHNT, CDR2 YYREEE (reference sequence). CDR3 loop: CASIPVDGDTEAFF. The CDR3 DNA follows: TGTGCCAGCATTCCCGTGGACGGCGACACTGAAGCTTTCTTT.

The rearrangement uses TRBV19 and TRBJ1-1; D is uncertain. The germline V gene has CDR1 LNHDA and CDR2 SQIVND (reference sequence). V was cut by 3 bases and J by 0 bases, with 5 bases left in between. This CDR3 comprises 13 residues. The CDR3 sequence is CASSILVNTEAFF. The CDR3 DNA sequence: TGTGCCAGTAGTATTTTGGTGAACACTGAAGCTTTCTTT. Variable domain in full (rest from reference TRBV19 and TRBJ1-1): DGGITQSPKYLFRKEGQNVTLSCEQNLNHDAMYWYRQDPGQGLRLIYYSQIVNDFQKGDIAEGYSVSREKKESFPLTVTSAQKNPTAFYLCASSILVNTEAFFGQGTRLTVV.

This clone came up a few times. The rearrangement joins TRBV2 to TRBJ2-7, with TRBD1 matching over 9 bases. The CDR3 is made up of 16 amino acids. V shed 6 bases, J shed 3 bases, and the junction held 12 bases outside the gene matches. CDR1 and CDR2 from the germline V gene are SNHLY and FYNNEI. CDR3 amino acids: CASRALTGTGRYEQYF. The CDR3 DNA reads TGTGCCAGCAGAGCCCTCACCGGGACAGGGCGCTACGAGCAGTACTTC.

This clone was counted once. The chain links TRBV9 to TRBJ2-1, with D perhaps given as TRBD1 or TRBD2 (5 bases each). This CDR3 spans 12 amino acids. Trimming left V 2 bases short and J 12 bases short, with 12 bases between. Germline V gives CDR1 SGDLS, CDR2 YYNGEE. CDR3: CASSVRDDRQFF. The DNA for the CDR3 is TGTGCCAGCAGCGTTCGGGACGACCGGCAGTTCTTC.

V is TRBV9 and J is TRBJ1-1; D might be TRBD1 (6 bases). This CDR3 is built from 16 residues. Germline loops: CDR1 SGDLS, CDR2 YYNGEE. V shed 0 bases and J shed 0 bases, with 12 bases lying between them. The chain's CDR3 is CASSVDGDTLNTEAFF. The CDR3 bases are TGTGCCAGCAGCGTAGATGGGGACACACTGAACACTGAAGCTTTCTTT.

The chain recombines TRBV28 with TRBJ2-2; D is uncertain. The CDR3 runs to 15 residues. V was pared by 2 bases and J by 1 base, with 8 bases between. CDR1 and CDR2 from the germline V gene are MDHEN and SYDVKM. CDR3 sequence: CASSLKQVNTGELFF. CDR3 DNA sequence: TGTGCCAGCAGTTTAAAGCAGGTGAACACCGGGGAGCTGTTTTTT.

This chain links TRBV19 with TRBJ1-1; the D is unclear. V gave up 11 bases and J gave up 7 bases, with 11 bases separating them. Per the germline V gene, CDR1 is LNHDA and CDR2 is SQIVND (reference sequence). The CDR3 is made up of 10 amino acids. CDR3: CAAGWSEAFF. As DNA, the CDR3 is TGTGCCGCCGGGTGGAGTGAAGCTTTCTTT.

The chain employs TRBV6-1 and TRBJ2-7; D is uncertain. This CDR3 contains 12 residues. Looked up from germline, CDR1 is MNHNS and CDR2 is SASEGT. V was clipped by 8 bases and J by 3 bases, with 11 bases between them. The CDR3 bases are TGTGCCAGCTCCGGTTCAAACTACGAGCAGTACTTC. Protein: CASSGSNYEQYF.

The chain couples TRBV5-4 to TRBJ2-3; 13 positions agree with TRBD2. Germline CDR1 reads SGHNT; CDR2 reads YYREEE (reference sequence). Trimming removed 0 bases from V and 6 bases from J; junction bases left unmatched: 4. The CDR3 sequence is 16 residues long. CDR3 sequence: CASSLGTSGGFDTQYF. The CDR3, as DNA: TGTGCCAGCAGCTTGGGGACTAGCGGGGGATTTGATACGCAGTATTTT.